This TCR beta chain derives from a study of blood T cell dynamics during melanoma immunotherapy. Study overall: Standard first-line treatment here was pembrolizumab or nivolumab plus ipilimumab in metastatic melanoma.

The time point was: week 3, after first cycle of checkpoint inhibitor. Assay used: immunoSEQ multiplex PCR; TCRdb lists only in-frame clones, some missing. The sample lists fewer than 15,000 clones, 75% to 90% occurring once. The source material was blood, sampled from a patient treated with checkpoint blockade. The source is a human donor with melanoma.

The DNA of the CDR3 is TGTGCCAGTAGTATTTCCGGGACTAGCAGCTCCTACGAGCAGTACTTC. It translates to CASSISGTSSSYEQYF. The rearrangement joins TRBV19 to TRBJ2-5; 9 bases are shared with TRBD2. The assigned J gene may be wrong: the sequence end matches TRBJ2-7 better. This CDR3 is built from 16 residues. Germline V gene data show CDR1 as LNHDA and CDR2 as SQIVND (reference sequence).